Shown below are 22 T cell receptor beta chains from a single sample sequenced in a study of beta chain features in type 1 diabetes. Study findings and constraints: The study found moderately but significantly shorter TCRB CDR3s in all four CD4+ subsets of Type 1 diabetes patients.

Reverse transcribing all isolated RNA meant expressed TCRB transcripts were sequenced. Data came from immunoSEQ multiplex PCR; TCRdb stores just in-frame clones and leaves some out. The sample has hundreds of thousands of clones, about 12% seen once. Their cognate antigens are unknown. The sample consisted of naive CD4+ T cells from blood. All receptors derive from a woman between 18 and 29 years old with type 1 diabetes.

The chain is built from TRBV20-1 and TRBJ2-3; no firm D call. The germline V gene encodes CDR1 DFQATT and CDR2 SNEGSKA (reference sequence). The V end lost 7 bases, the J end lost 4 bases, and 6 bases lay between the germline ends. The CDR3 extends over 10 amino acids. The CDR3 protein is CSEHSDTQYF. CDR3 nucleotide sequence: TGCAGTGAACATTCAGATACGCAGTATTTT.

In nucleotides, the CDR3 is TGTGCCAGCAGCTTCGGGTGGACAGGAGATACCTACGAGCAGTACTTC. Encoded protein: CASSFGWTGDTYEQYF. The gene calls are TRBV5-6 and TRBJ2-7; TRBD1 agrees at 7 bases. Per germline, CDR1 SGHDT and CDR2 YYEEEE. This CDR3 region has 16 residues. Trimming at V came to 2 bases and at J to 2 bases, leaving 10 bases not matched to a gene.

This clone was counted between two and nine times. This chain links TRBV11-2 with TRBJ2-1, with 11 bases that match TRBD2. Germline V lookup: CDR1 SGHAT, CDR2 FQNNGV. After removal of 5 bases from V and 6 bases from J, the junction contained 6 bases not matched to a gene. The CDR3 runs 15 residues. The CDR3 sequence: CASSKTSGTFNEQFF. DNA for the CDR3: TGTGCCAGCAGCAAGACTAGCGGGACCTTCAATGAGCAGTTCTTC.

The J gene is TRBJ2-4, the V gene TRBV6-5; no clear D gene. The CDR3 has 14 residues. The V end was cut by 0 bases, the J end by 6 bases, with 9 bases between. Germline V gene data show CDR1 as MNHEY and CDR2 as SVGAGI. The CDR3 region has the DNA TGTGCCAGCAGTTACTCCAGGTCGGCAAACATTCAGTACTTC. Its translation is CASSYSRSANIQYF.

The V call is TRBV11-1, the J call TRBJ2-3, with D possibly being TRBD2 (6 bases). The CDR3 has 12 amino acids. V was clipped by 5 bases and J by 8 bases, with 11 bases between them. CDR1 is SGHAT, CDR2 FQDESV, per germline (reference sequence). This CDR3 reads CASSPSLATQYF. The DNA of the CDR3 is TGTGCCAGCAGCCCCTCACTAGCTACGCAGTATTTT.

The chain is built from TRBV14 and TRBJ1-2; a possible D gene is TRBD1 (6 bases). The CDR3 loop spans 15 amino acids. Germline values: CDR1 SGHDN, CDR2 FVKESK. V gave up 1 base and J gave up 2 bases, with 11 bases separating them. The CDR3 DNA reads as TGTGCCAGCAGCCAAGTGGGGGCAGGGAACTATGGCTACACCTTC. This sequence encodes CASSQVGAGNYGYTF.

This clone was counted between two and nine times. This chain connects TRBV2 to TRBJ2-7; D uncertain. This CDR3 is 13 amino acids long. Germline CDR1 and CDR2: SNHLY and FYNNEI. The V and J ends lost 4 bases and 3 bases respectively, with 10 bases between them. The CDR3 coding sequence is TGTGCCAGCAGTGGGGCATCCAACTACGAGCAGTACTTC. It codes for CASSGASNYEQYF.

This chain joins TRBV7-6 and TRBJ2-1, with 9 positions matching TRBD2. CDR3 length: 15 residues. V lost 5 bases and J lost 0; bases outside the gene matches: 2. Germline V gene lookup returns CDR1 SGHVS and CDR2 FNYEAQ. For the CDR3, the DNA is TGTGCCAGCAGCCGTAGCGGGAGCTCCTACAATGAGCAGTTCTTC. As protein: CASSRSGSSYNEQFF.

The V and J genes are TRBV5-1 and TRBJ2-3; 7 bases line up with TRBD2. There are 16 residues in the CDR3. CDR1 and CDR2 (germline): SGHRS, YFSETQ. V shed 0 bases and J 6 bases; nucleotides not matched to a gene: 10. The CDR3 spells CASSLAAGLWVDTQYF. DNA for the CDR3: TGCGCCAGCAGCTTGGCCGCGGGACTATGGGTGGATACGCAGTATTTT. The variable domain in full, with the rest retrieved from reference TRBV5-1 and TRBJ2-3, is KAGVTQTPRYLIKTRGQQVTLSCSPISGHRSVSWYQQTPGQGLQFLFEYFSETQRNKGNFPGRFSGRQFSNSRSEMNVSTLELGDSALYLCASSLAAGLWVDTQYFGPGTRLTVL.

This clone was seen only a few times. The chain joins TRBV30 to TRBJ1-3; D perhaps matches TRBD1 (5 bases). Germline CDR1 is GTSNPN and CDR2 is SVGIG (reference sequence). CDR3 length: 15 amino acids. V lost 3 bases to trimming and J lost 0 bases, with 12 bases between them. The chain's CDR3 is CAWSPRQFSGNTIYF. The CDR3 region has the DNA TGTGCCTGGAGCCCCCGACAGTTCTCTGGAAACACCATATATTTT.

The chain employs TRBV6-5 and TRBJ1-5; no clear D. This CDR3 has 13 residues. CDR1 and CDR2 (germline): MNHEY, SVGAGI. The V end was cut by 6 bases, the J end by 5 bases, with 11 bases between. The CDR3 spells CASSLNPDQPQHF. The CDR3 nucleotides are TGTGCCAGCAGCCTTAATCCTGATCAGCCCCAGCATTTT.

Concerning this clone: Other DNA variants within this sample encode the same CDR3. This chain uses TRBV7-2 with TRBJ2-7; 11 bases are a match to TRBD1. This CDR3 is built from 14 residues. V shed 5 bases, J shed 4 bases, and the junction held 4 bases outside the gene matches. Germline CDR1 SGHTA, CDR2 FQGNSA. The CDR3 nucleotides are TGTGCCAGCAGCCTGGACAGGGGGCCTTACGAGCAGTACTTC. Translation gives CASSLDRGPYEQYF.

CDR3 amino acids: CASSIFDQPQHF. The CDR3 nucleotides are TGTGCCAGTAGTATATTCGATCAGCCCCAGCATTTT. The chain employs TRBV19 and TRBJ1-5; D gene ambiguous. Trimming left V 2 bases short and J 5 bases short, with 4 bases between. The CDR3 is 12 residues long. Germline lookup yields CDR1 LNHDA and CDR2 SQIVND (reference sequence).

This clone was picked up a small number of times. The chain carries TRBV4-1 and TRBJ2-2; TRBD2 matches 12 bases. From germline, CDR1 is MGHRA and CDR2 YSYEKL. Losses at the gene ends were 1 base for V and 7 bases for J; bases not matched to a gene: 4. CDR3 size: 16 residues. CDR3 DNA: TGCGCCAGCAGCCAAGGACTAGCGGGAGTGGTCGGGGAGCTGTTTTTT. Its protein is CASSQGLAGVVGELFF.

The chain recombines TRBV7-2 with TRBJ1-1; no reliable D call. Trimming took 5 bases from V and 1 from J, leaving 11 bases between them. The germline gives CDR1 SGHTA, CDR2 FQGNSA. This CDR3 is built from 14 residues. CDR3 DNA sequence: TGTGCCAGCAGCCCCGGTAGATCGAACACTGAAGCTTTCTTT. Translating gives CASSPGRSNTEAFF. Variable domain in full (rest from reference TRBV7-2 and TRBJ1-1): GAGVSQSPSNKVTEKGKDVELRCDPISGHTALYWYRQSLGQGLEFLIYFQGNSAPDKSGLPSDRFSAERTGGSVSTLTIQRTQQEDSAVYLCASSPGRSNTEAFFGQGTRLTVV.

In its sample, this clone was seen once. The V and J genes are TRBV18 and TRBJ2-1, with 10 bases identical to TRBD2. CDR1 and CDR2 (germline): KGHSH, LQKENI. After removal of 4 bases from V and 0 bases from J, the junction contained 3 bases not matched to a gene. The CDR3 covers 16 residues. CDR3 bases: TGTGCCAGCTCACTGGGACTAGCGTACTCCTACAATGAGCAGTTCTTC. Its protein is CASSLGLAYSYNEQFF.

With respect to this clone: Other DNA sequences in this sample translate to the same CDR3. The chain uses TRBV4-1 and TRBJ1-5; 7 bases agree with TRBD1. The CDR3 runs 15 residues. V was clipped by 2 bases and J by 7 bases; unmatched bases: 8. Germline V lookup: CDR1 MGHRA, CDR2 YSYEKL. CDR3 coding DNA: TGCGCCAGCAGCCAACCTGACAGGGTAGGCCAGCCCCAGCATTTT. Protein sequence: CASSQPDRVGQPQHF.

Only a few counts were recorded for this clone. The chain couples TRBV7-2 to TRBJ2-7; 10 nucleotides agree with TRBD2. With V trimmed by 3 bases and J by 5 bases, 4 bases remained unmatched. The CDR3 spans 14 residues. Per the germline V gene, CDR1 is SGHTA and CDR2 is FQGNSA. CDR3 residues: CASSFSSGRNEQYF. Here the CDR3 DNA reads TGTGCCAGCAGCTTCTCTAGCGGGAGAAACGAGCAGTACTTC.

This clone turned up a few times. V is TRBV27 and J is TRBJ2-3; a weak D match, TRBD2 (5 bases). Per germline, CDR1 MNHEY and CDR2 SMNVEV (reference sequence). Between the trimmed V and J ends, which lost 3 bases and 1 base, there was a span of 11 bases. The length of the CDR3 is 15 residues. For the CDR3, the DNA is TGTGCCAGCAGTTTGTCATGGCGGGGCACAGATACGCAGTATTTT. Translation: CASSLSWRGTDTQYF.

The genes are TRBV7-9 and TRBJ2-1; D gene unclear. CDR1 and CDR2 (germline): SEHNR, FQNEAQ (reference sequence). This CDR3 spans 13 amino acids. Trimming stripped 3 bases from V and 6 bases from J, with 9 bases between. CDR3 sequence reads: CASSFLEINEQFF. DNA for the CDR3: TGTGCCAGCAGCTTTTTAGAGATCAATGAGCAGTTCTTC.

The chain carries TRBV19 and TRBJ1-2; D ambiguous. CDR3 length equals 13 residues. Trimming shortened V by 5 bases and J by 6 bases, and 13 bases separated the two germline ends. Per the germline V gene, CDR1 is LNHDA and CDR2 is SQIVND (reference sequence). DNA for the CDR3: TGTGCCAGTAGTCCCTTCCAGAGGGATGGCTACACCTTC. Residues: CASSPFQRDGYTF.

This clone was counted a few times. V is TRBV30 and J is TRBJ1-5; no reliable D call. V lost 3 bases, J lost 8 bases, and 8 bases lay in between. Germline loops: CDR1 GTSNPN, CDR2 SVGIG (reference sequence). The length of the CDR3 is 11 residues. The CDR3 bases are TGTGCCTGGAGGGAGCTGGAGCCCCAGCATTTT. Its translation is CAWRELEPQHF.